Included here is one TCR beta chain sequence, with context. This receptor's antigen is unknown. No per-base quality is available; no much larger clone lies one base away. The data derive from a study of cytomegalovirus exposure and HLA in healthy donors (TCRdb year 2017). With regard to the full study: An earlier analysis of roughly 500 of the donors reported approximately 280 Gb of sequence data and approximately 120 million unique TCR beta sequences obtained from 150 million to 200 million T cells. In the later analysis, no new phenotypic data were used to find candidate immune exposures; instead, reliance was placed on TCR beta sequences and their occurrence across donors. Among about 400 genotyped donors of the cohort, an average of approximately 200,000 unique TCR beta nucleotide sequences was sequenced per donor, of which 15% to 20% were non-productive. Several DR-DQ haplotypes were treated as single units for association and clustering because of strong linkage in the cohort. Every discovery cohort repertoire had been produced on one sequencing platform. In addition to the first cohort of 650 to 800 subjects, a separate validation cohort of 130 or so different subjects was used. Class I and class II HLA loci were covered by the typing at four-digit resolution. High-throughput TCR immunosequencing, statistical association of individual TCRs with disease status, and machine learning were combined to predict cytomegalovirus infection status. To decide whether each TCR beta V gene segment behaved as functional or pseudogenic, an earlier analysis of some 600 of the donors relied on high-throughput TCR beta sequencing. The number of typed donors differed by locus: roughly 620-640 for A, B, C, DRB1 and DQB1; some 500 for DQA1; around 580 for DPA1; and some 450 for DPB1. A later analysis re-analyzed previously published TCR beta repertoires from approximately 700 donors and added high-resolution HLA genotyping to study TCR occurrence patterns. Donor age, sex, ethnicity and CMV serostatus were compiled together with the repertoire data. The genetic ancestry cluster associated with self-reported Caucasian donors included over 80% of the 398 genotyped donors. A later genetic analysis used genome-wide SNP genotypes for 398 of the 666 donors, treating that subset as a discovery cohort. Roughly 300 gigabases of sequencing data and 78 million or so unique TCR sequences were included in an early release covering several hundred HLA-typed donors. The T cell repertoires of under 750 subjects were profiled by immunosequencing and related to cytomegalovirus serostatus. The study aimed to test whether cataloging public T cell receptors could reveal signatures of past pathogen exposure.

The method behind the library was the immunoSEQ multiplex PCR assay. The multiplex PCR relied on a mix of 60 forward primers for TCR Vbeta segments and 13 reverse primers for TCR Jbeta segments. A multiplex PCR assay on genomic DNA amplified the CDR3 region of rearranged TCR beta genes. Amplified TCR beta libraries were sequenced as 87-base-pair reads on the Illumina HiSeq System. Under the source paper's analysis protocol: A later analysis tallied roughly 78 million unique TCR beta chains across the 666 repertoires, and about 10 million of those chains were shared by two or more donors. A nearest-neighbor algorithm error-corrected the raw reads and collapsed the reads into unique sequences, merging closely related sequences to remove PCR and sequencing errors. CDR3 sequences were aligned to IMGT reference sequences to assign V, D and J gene segments. For a sequence to be retained, a match of at least six nucleotides was required to both a V gene segment and a J gene segment. Rearrangements were called productive when the CDR3 lacked stop codons and stayed in frame with V and J; all others were non-productive. CDR3 was defined according to IMGT convention as the region running from the second conserved V-encoded cysteine to the conserved J-encoded phenylalanine. In an earlier analysis of roughly 610 of the donors, sequences lacking an unambiguous match to a single V gene segment were excluded. In an earlier analysis of several hundred of the donors, V segments were called functional above 56.7% productive rearrangements and were called segregating when the between-donor standard deviation exceeded 5%. A statistical classification framework was built for diagnosing cytomegalovirus status from the catalog of TCR beta chain sequences. In a later analysis, V and J genes were assigned by comparing TCR nucleotide sequences against IMGT/GENE-DB human TR gene sequences. Using the TCRdist pipeline, a later analysis assigned CDR3 sequences along with most-parsimonious VDJ recombination scenarios. In a later analysis, each TCR beta chain was defined by its CDR3 amino acid sequence together with its V-gene family, and reads lacking a unique V-gene family were excluded. To address suspected cross-contamination and a sequencing artifact, a later analysis removed 592 highly shared, low-generation-probability nucleotide sequences. For each public chain, a later analysis derived a clonal expansion index from normalized ranks of inferred template counts within each repertoire. In a later analysis, generation probabilities were computed with a VDJ recombination model fitted to out-of-frame rearrangements, and the resulting probabilities were checked against IGoR. Hypergeometric tests were used in a later analysis to score TCR-TCR, TCR-HLA and TCR-CMV co-occurrence, with a repertoire-size bias correction applied to the TCR pairs. To estimate false discovery rates, a later analysis permuted the HLA or CMV assignments 20 times. A later analysis grouped co-occurring TCRs with DBSCAN, adding TCRdist sequence similarity when clustering within HLA-allele-positive subsets. For co-occurrence clustering, repertoires with fewer than 30,000 or more than 120,000 public chains were excluded, along with about five repertoires with anomalous nucleotide sharing. Held by TCRdb, this immuneACCESS table contains in-frame sequences only and omits some clones. Under half of the omission traces to an unresolved V gene where checked; the cause of the rest is unknown. For V, J and clone size, that table is used; D and trimming come from the DNA. This sample is represented by around 200,000 clones; roughly 80% of them were singletons. Around 15% of the sample is held by the ten biggest clonotypes.

The full study reports these points: According to the authors, the approach could potentially be generalized to other disease states and immunological phenotypes. CMV serostatus was the only immune exposure information available for the cohort. An earlier analysis of approximately 590 of the donors showed that most TCR beta V segments appeared in productive rearrangements either about 87% or about 30% of the time, which broadly matched IMGT annotations. When HLA alleles, especially DR and DQ, strongly co-occurred, TCR associations were difficult to assign to individual alleles. An association between a missense DCLRE1C variant and V-gene and J-gene trimming of TCR beta chains was found in a later genetic analysis and replicated in an independent cohort. In a later analysis, HLA-associated TCR beta chains showed more clonal expansion and lower generation probabilities than non-associated chains that were equally common. At a false discovery rate of 0.05, a later analysis linked 15,000 to 20,000 TCR beta sequences to specific HLA alleles. In both the original and validation cohorts, the classifier was reported to diagnose cytomegalovirus status with high specificity and sensitivity. The study listed approximately 150 TCR beta chains as associated with cytomegalovirus. A few of the identified cytomegalovirus-associated TCR beta chains were confirmed in vitro to be specific for cytomegalovirus antigens. Correlated functional status among segregating V segments might be attributable to linkage disequilibrium, but an unknown experimental factor could not be ruled out. Because counts were too low, seventeen rarely observed V segments, including chromosome 9 orphons, were excluded from the earlier analysis of fewer than 650 of the donors. Some IMGT-functional V segments, including TRBV6-2 and TRBV6-3, could not be told apart with the 87-base-pair reads, so those segments were excluded. A further reported finding was that TCR beta sequences accurately predicted the HLA-A and HLA-B alleles for most subjects in the first cohort. Sequencing depth was assumed to be roughly uniform across donors in the presence/absence analyses, though that assumption may not hold. This cohort had only TCR beta chains sequenced, and the lack of alpha or paired-chain data limited which features could be detected. The sequencing pipeline was judged likely to have produced a cluster of highly shared sequence variants as a technical artifact. In a later analysis, several top co-occurrence clusters were reported to appear linked to parvovirus B19, influenza, CMV and Epstein-Barr virus. According to a later genetic analysis, donors in an Asian-associated ancestry cluster had fewer N-insertions in productive TCRs than the approximately 700-donor mean. Most TCR sequences were observed very rarely across donors, whereas some public TCRs were present in many individuals. In a later analysis, TCR association rates were found to vary across HLA loci, with the most associated TCRs seen for DRB1 alleles and the fewest for HLA-C alleles. According to a later analysis, most CMV-associated TCR beta chains appeared to be HLA-restricted, and the HLA associations seemed to be driven largely by CMV exposure. HLA typing was unavailable for some donors at each locus, so association tests used only the typed subset.

The germline V gene provides CDR1 SGHRS and CDR2 YFSETQ. The germline V end is reduced by 4 bases and the J end by 3 bases; junction bases left unmatched: 7. Its CDR3 holds 14 amino acids, cysteine through phenylalanine. Kept here is only the CDR3 DNA, which spans 42 bases and is read in frame from base 1. In total, 666 healthy bone marrow donors made up the cohort. Cohort members were all nominally healthy when sampled, although unrecorded immune exposures were likely present. The donor tested CMV seronegative, placing the donor among the roughly 340 seronegative members of the cohort. Each donor provided a peripheral blood sample, and peripheral blood mononuclear cells were used for TCR beta sequencing. Genomic DNA was extracted from the blood cell samples with the Qiagen DNeasy Blood Extraction Kit.

This TCR derives from a man aged 35 to 55 in good health and CMV-seronegative. The chain is encoded by TRBV5-1 joined to TRBJ2-7; 7 central nucleotides agree with TRBD1. The sequenced sample consisted of PBMCs. CDR3 protein: CASSDETGYYEQYF. The nucleotides are TGCGCCAGCAGCGACGAGACAGGGTACTACGAGCAGTACTTC. With all but the CDR3 taken from the reference TRBV5-1 and TRBJ2-7 genes, the full variable domain is: KAGVTQTPRYLIKTRGQQVTLSCSPISGHRSVSWYQQTPGQGLQFLFEYFSETQRNKGNFPGRFSGRQFSNSRSEMNVSTLELGDSALYLCASSDETGYYEQYFGPGTRLTVT.